The 20 T cell receptor beta chains below come from one sample, sequenced in a study of blood T cell repertoires in COVID-19. Repertoires were generated with immunoSEQ multiplex PCR, while TCRdb's copy carries only in-frame clones and drops some. The sample contains hundreds of thousands of clones, around 89% of which appear only once. The sample was PBMCs or T cells enriched from blood (not recorded which). These receptors were taken from a man in his forties who had recovered from COVID-19.

The rearrangement links TRBV10-1 to TRBJ2-3; the D is unclear. The germline V gene has CDR1 WNHNN and CDR2 SYGVQD (reference sequence). The V and J ends lost 1 base and 3 bases respectively, with 11 bases between them. There are 15 residues in the CDR3. The CDR3 DNA reads as TGCGCCAGCAGTGAGTGGGCAGAAAGTACAGATACGCAGTATTTT. This translates into CASSEWAESTDTQYF.

The chain employs TRBV9 and TRBJ2-7; 7 positions match TRBD2. Germline V gene data show CDR1 as SGDLS and CDR2 as YYNGEE. The CDR3 has 16 residues. Trimming took 5 bases from V and 0 from J; bases not matched to a gene: 11. The chain's CDR3 is CASSGAGDSDSYEQYF. CDR3 DNA: TGTGCCAGCAGTGGGGCGGGAGATTCGGACTCCTACGAGCAGTACTTC.

The chain links TRBV10-2 to TRBJ1-1, with a possible D match to TRBD1 (6 bases). The CDR3 has 16 residues. V gave up 6 bases and J gave up 4 bases, with 21 bases separating them. CDR1 and CDR2 from the germline V gene are WSHSY and SAAADI. CDR3 sequence: CASRGGVGLMGTEAFF. In nucleotides, the CDR3 is TGCGCCAGCAGAGGGGGAGTGGGATTGATGGGCACTGAAGCTTTCTTT.

The chain has TRBV19 and TRBJ1-1; TRBD1 agrees at 8 bases. Germline-derived CDR1 and CDR2 are LNHDA and SQIVND (reference sequence). V trimming: 3 bases; J trimming: 3 bases; junction bases outside the gene matches: 15. The CDR3 sequence is 18 residues long. The chain's CDR3 is CASSIRQGLSMFDTEAFF. CDR3 nucleotides: TGTGCCAGTAGTATTCGACAGGGGCTGAGTATGTTCGACACTGAAGCTTTCTTT.

The rearrangement links TRBV7-2 to TRBJ2-7, with TRBD1 as a possible D gene (6 bases). The CDR3 sequence is 13 residues long. Trimming removed 1 base from V and 4 bases from J, with 8 bases in between. CDR1 and CDR2 from the germline V gene are SGHTA and FQGNSA. In DNA, the CDR3 is TGTGCCAGCAGCTTAGAACAGGGTTACGAGCAGTACTTC. This codes for CASSLEQGYEQYF.

The J gene is TRBJ2-7, the V gene TRBV6-2 or TRBV6-3; no definite D call. The germline V gene has CDR1 MNHEY and CDR2 SVGEGT. CDR3 length equals 10 residues. Trimming took off 4 bases at V and 6 bases at J, with 4 bases between the two ends. In nucleotides, the CDR3 is TGTGCCAGCAGTTCTCGCGAGCAGTACTTC. Its protein is CASSSREQYF.

The rearrangement joins TRBV30 to TRBJ2-7; D might be TRBD2 (6 bases). Germline lookup yields CDR1 GTSNPN and CDR2 SVGIG (reference sequence). V was pared by 2 bases and J by 9 bases, with 17 bases between. The CDR3 runs to 13 residues. The CDR3 DNA follows: TGTGCCTGGAGTCGGACTATTTTTGGCGGGCAGTACTTC. Its translation: CAWSRTIFGGQYF.

V is TRBV19 and J is TRBJ2-1; D is undetermined. In germline, CDR1 is LNHDA, CDR2 SQIVND (reference sequence). This CDR3 has 16 residues. The V end was cut by 3 bases, the J end by 2 bases, with 14 bases between. CDR3 amino acids: CASSIRPQTPYNEQFF. In DNA form, the CDR3 reads TGTGCCAGTAGTATTAGGCCACAGACCCCCTACAATGAGCAGTTCTTC. Supplemented by reference TRBV19 and TRBJ2-1, the full variable domain reads DGGITQSPKYLFRKEGQNVTLSCEQNLNHDAMYWYRQDPGQGLRLIYYSQIVNDFQKGDIAEGYSVSREKKESFPLTVTSAQKNPTAFYLCASSIRPQTPYNEQFFGPGTRLTVL.

V and J are TRBV9 and TRBJ2-3, with TRBD1 identical over 7 bases. After removal of 3 bases from V and 0 bases from J, the junction contained 4 bases not matched to a gene. CDR1 and CDR2 (germline): SGDLS, YYNGEE. The CDR3 length is 15 residues. CDR3 region: CASSGRGSSTDTQYF. CDR3 DNA: TGTGCCAGCAGCGGCAGGGGGTCTAGCACAGATACGCAGTATTTT.

The CDR3: CASSIASGRVGTGELFF. The CDR3 DNA follows: TGTGCCAGTAGTATAGCTAGCGGGAGAGTAGGCACCGGGGAGCTGTTTTTT. The chain joins TRBV19 to TRBJ2-2; 10 nucleotides match TRBD2. The CDR3 runs 17 residues. Germline CDR1 and CDR2: LNHDA and SQIVND (reference sequence). With V trimmed by 1 base and J by 4 bases, 6 bases remained unmatched. The whole variable domain, filled in from reference TRBV19 and TRBJ2-2, reads DGGITQSPKYLFRKEGQNVTLSCEQNLNHDAMYWYRQDPGQGLRLIYYSQIVNDFQKGDIAEGYSVSREKKESFPLTVTSAQKNPTAFYLCASSIASGRVGTGELFFGEGSRLTVL.

The chain recombines TRBV19 with TRBJ2-1; 7 nucleotides agree with TRBD1. The CDR3 length is 16 residues. With 5 bases clipped from V and 3 bases from J, the junction kept 10 bases outside the gene matches. Looked up from germline, CDR1 is LNHDA and CDR2 is SQIVND (reference sequence). The CDR3 DNA reads as TGTGCCAGTAGTCAAATACAGGGGAAGTACTACAATGAGCAGTTCTTC. Its translation is CASSQIQGKYYNEQFF.

The CDR3 loop reads CASKLQGNLYTDTQYF. CDR3 coding DNA: TGTGCCAGCAAACTCCAGGGGAATCTTTACACAGATACGCAGTATTTT. The chain joins TRBV27 to TRBJ2-3; possible D gene TRBD1, 6 bases. The CDR3 is 16 residues long. Germline V gives CDR1 MNHEY, CDR2 SMNVEV (reference sequence). Trimming shortened V by 7 bases and J by 2 bases, and 19 bases separated the two germline ends.

CDR3 nucleotides: TGCGCCAGCAGCCAGGGTCTAGCGGGAGAGACCTACGAGCAGTACTTC. This translates into CASSQGLAGETYEQYF. The genes are TRBV4-3 and TRBJ2-7, with 10 nucleotides matching TRBD2. This CDR3 spans 16 amino acids. The germline V gene encodes CDR1 LGHNA and CDR2 YSLEER. Trimming cost V 3 bases and J 2 bases; bases outside gene matches: 7.

This sequence joins TRBV7-2 and TRBJ2-7; 11 bases agree with TRBD2. CDR1 and CDR2 from the germline V gene are SGHTA and FQGNSA. After removal of 5 bases from V and 2 bases from J, the junction contained 5 bases not matched to a gene. This CDR3 has 15 amino acids. The CDR3 DNA reads TGTGCCAGCAGCCTGGGACTAGCGGAGGCCTACGAGCAGTACTTC. Protein: CASSLGLAEAYEQYF.

The V and J genes are TRBV5-4 and TRBJ2-2; 7 bases align to TRBD2. Per the germline V gene, CDR1 is SGHNT and CDR2 is YYREEE (reference sequence). V lost 1 base, J lost 1 base, and 10 bases stayed unmatched. The CDR3 length is 18 residues. The CDR3 region is CASSLPSGAGLNTGELFF. The DNA of the CDR3 is TGTGCCAGCAGCTTGCCAAGTGGAGCGGGACTGAACACCGGGGAGCTGTTTTTT.

This sequence joins TRBV19 and TRBJ2-7; 9 nucleotides align to TRBD1. Losses at the gene ends were 6 bases for V and 0 bases for J; bases not matched to a gene: 6. Germline V lookup: CDR1 LNHDA, CDR2 SQIVND (reference sequence). The CDR3 loop spans 15 amino acids. Written as DNA, the CDR3 is TGTGCCAGTAGCCCCGGACAGGGGCCCTCCTACGAGCAGTACTTC. Translating gives CASSPGQGPSYEQYF.

J is TRBJ1-4 and V is TRBV29-1; 8 bases match TRBD1. The CDR3 has 13 residues. The J segment lost 8 bases and the V segment lost 7 bases, leaving 9 bases of the junction unmatched. In germline, CDR1 is SQVTM, CDR2 ANQGSEA. CDR3 protein: CSGTGRNLEKLFF. CDR3 bases: TGCAGCGGGACAGGGAGGAATCTGGAAAAACTGTTTTTT.

The rearrangement uses TRBV5-8 and TRBJ2-5, with 7 bases fitting TRBD2. Losses at the gene ends were 0 bases for V and 7 bases for J; bases not matched to a gene: 9. Germline CDR1 and CDR2: SGHTS and YDEGEE. This CDR3 spans 15 amino acids. The CDR3 region is CASSLASGDSRTQYF. The CDR3, as DNA: TGTGCCAGCAGCTTGGCTAGCGGTGATTCCCGGACCCAGTACTTC. Combining the CDR3 with reference TRBV5-8 and TRBJ2-5 gives the whole variable domain EAGVTQSPTHLIKTRGQQATLRCSPISGHTSVYWYQQALGLGLQFLLWYDEGEERNRGNFPPRFSGRQFPNYSSELNVNALELEDSALYLCASSLASGDSRTQYFGPGTRLLVL.

This chain connects TRBV12-3 or TRBV12-4 to TRBJ2-5, with 8 bases lining up with TRBD1. The CDR3 extends over 13 amino acids. The trim removed 4 bases at V and 5 bases at J, leaving 3 bases unmatched. CDR3 sequence (DNA): TGTGCCAGCAGTTCAGGGGGCGGGGAGACCCAGTACTTC. Its protein is CASSSGGGETQYF.

The V and J genes are TRBV16 and TRBJ1-1; tentatively, D is TRBD1 (5 bases). The CDR3 totals 12 residues. Per germline, CDR1 KGHSY and CDR2 FQNENV. V gave up 2 bases and J gave up 6 bases, with 7 bases separating them. CDR3 nucleotides: TGTGCCAGCAGCCAACAGGGTTCTGAAGCTTTCTTT. It specifies CASSQQGSEAFF.